This is a list of T cell receptor beta chains from one sample in a study of blood T cell repertoires in COVID-19. Using immunoSEQ multiplex PCR, the repertoire was profiled, and TCRdb retains in-frame clones only, with some absent. This sample has 25,000 to 35,000 clones, with about 87% found just once. What was sequenced was peripheral blood. These receptors were obtained from a human donor in a cohort sampled during active COVID-19. The donor label of this sample is uncertain. The CDR3 runs from the conserved cysteine through the conserved F or W. Fields, in order: J gene, V gene, clone size, CDR3 length, D gene, CDR3 protein, CDR3 DNA. The D gene is left open where the match is weak. Clone size is stated in some rows and not others, as once, few, many or a class when expanded.

j_call: TRBJ2-2
v_call: TRBV6-6
clone_size: -
cdr3_length: 16
d_call: TRBD2
cdr3_aa: CASSYSGGRNTGELFF
cdr3_nt: TGTGCCAGCAGTTACTCGGGCGGGAGGAACACCGGGGAGCTGTTTTTT

j_call: TRBJ2-7
v_call: TRBV6-5
clone_size: -
cdr3_length: 14
d_call: -
cdr3_aa: CASNLQGPGYEQYF
cdr3_nt: TGTGCCAGCAATCTACAGGGCCCGGGCTACGAGCAGTACTTC

j_call: TRBJ2-7
v_call: TRBV28
clone_size: -
cdr3_length: 18
d_call: TRBD1
cdr3_aa: CASSLAGGDRGKSYEQYF
cdr3_nt: TGTGCCAGCAGTTTAGCCGGGGGCGACAGGGGAAAATCCTACGAGCAGTACTTC

j_call: TRBJ2-1
v_call: TRBV2
clone_size: -
cdr3_length: 12
d_call: -
cdr3_aa: CASNLGSNEQFF
cdr3_nt: TGTGCCAGCAATTTAGGGAGCAATGAGCAGTTCTTC

j_call: TRBJ2-5
v_call: TRBV3-1/TRBV3-2
clone_size: -
cdr3_length: 14
d_call: TRBD2
cdr3_aa: CASSPGLDQETQYF
cdr3_nt: TGTGCCAGCAGCCCGGGACTAGATCAAGAGACCCAGTACTTC

j_call: TRBJ1-4
v_call: TRBV15
clone_size: -
cdr3_length: 15
d_call: -
cdr3_aa: CATSRGARYNEKLFF
cdr3_nt: TGTGCCACCAGCAGAGGTGCTCGGTATAATGAAAAACTGTTTTTT

j_call: TRBJ2-7
v_call: TRBV13
clone_size: -
cdr3_length: 15
d_call: -
cdr3_aa: CASSDHQGRSYEQYF
cdr3_nt: TGTGCCAGCAGCGATCACCAGGGTAGAAGCTACGAGCAGTACTTC

j_call: TRBJ1-1
v_call: TRBV7-3
clone_size: few
cdr3_length: 13
d_call: -
cdr3_aa: CASSYRGGSEAFF
cdr3_nt: TGTGCCAGCAGCTACCGGGGAGGTTCTGAAGCTTTCTTT

j_call: TRBJ2-5
v_call: TRBV5-1
clone_size: -
cdr3_length: 13
d_call: -
cdr3_aa: CASSLQQEETQYF
cdr3_nt: TGCGCCAGCAGCTTGCAACAGGAAGAGACCCAGTACTTC

j_call: TRBJ2-1
v_call: TRBV4-2
clone_size: -
cdr3_length: 14
d_call: TRBD2
cdr3_aa: CASSQASGNNEQFF
cdr3_nt: TGTGCCAGCAGCCAGGCTAGCGGTAACAATGAGCAGTTCTTC

j_call: TRBJ2-7
v_call: TRBV2
clone_size: -
cdr3_length: 15
d_call: -
cdr3_aa: CASSDAGLNRDEQYF
cdr3_nt: TGTGCCAGCAGTGATGCAGGGCTTAATAGGGACGAGCAGTACTTC

j_call: TRBJ2-7
v_call: TRBV5-6
clone_size: -
cdr3_length: 13
d_call: TRBD1
cdr3_aa: CASSRTGGDEQYF
cdr3_nt: TGTGCCAGCAGCCGGACAGGGGGTGACGAGCAGTACTTC

j_call: TRBJ2-1
v_call: TRBV7-8
clone_size: -
cdr3_length: 13
d_call: -
cdr3_aa: CASSLARGSEQFF
cdr3_nt: TGTGCCAGCAGCTTAGCGCGGGGAAGTGAGCAGTTCTTC

j_call: TRBJ2-7
v_call: TRBV24-1
clone_size: -
cdr3_length: 13
d_call: -
cdr3_aa: CATSDPTTYEQYF
cdr3_nt: TGTGCCACCAGTGATCCTACCACCTACGAGCAGTACTTC

j_call: TRBJ2-1
v_call: TRBV6-5
clone_size: -
cdr3_length: 14
d_call: -
cdr3_aa: CASSLGVGWGEQFF
cdr3_nt: TGTGCCAGCAGCCTCGGGGTAGGATGGGGTGAGCAGTTCTTC

j_call: TRBJ2-3
v_call: TRBV28
clone_size: -
cdr3_length: 13
d_call: -
cdr3_aa: CACQDTNTDTQYF
cdr3_nt: TGTGCCTGCCAGGACACAAACACAGATACGCAGTATTTT

j_call: TRBJ2-1
v_call: TRBV5-1
clone_size: -
cdr3_length: 14
d_call: -
cdr3_aa: CASSLALGANEQFF
cdr3_nt: TGCGCCAGCAGCTTGGCGTTGGGGGCAAATGAGCAGTTCTTC

j_call: TRBJ1-4
v_call: TRBV7-9
clone_size: -
cdr3_length: 15
d_call: TRBD1
cdr3_aa: CASSPKGDREEKLFF
cdr3_nt: TGTGCCAGCAGCCCCAAGGGGGACAGGGAGGAAAAACTGTTTTTT

j_call: TRBJ2-7
v_call: TRBV28
clone_size: -
cdr3_length: 14
d_call: -
cdr3_aa: CASRPQGSPYEQYF
cdr3_nt: TGTGCCAGCCGACCCCAGGGCAGCCCCTACGAGCAGTACTTC

j_call: TRBJ1-2
v_call: TRBV4-1
clone_size: -
cdr3_length: 15
d_call: -
cdr3_aa: CASSQGGRGDYGYTF
cdr3_nt: TGCGCCAGCAGCCAGGGGGGGAGGGGCGACTATGGCTACACCTTC

j_call: TRBJ1-3
v_call: TRBV9
clone_size: -
cdr3_length: 15
d_call: -
cdr3_aa: CASSAGTGVRNTIYF
cdr3_nt: TGTGCCAGCAGCGCTGGGACGGGAGTTAGAAACACCATATATTTT

j_call: TRBJ2-5
v_call: TRBV30
clone_size: -
cdr3_length: 13
d_call: -
cdr3_aa: CAWSVGQQETQYF
cdr3_nt: TGTGCCTGGAGTGTAGGACAGCAAGAGACCCAGTACTTC

j_call: TRBJ1-1
v_call: TRBV2
clone_size: once
cdr3_length: 14
d_call: TRBD1
cdr3_aa: CASTGQGLATEAFF
cdr3_nt: TGTGCCAGCACCGGACAGGGGTTGGCCACTGAAGCTTTCTTT

j_call: TRBJ2-3
v_call: TRBV24-1
clone_size: -
cdr3_length: 17
d_call: TRBD2
cdr3_aa: CATSDPVRDYSTDTQYF
cdr3_nt: TGTGCCACCAGTGATCCGGTCCGGGACTACAGCACAGATACGCAGTATTTT

j_call: TRBJ1-1
v_call: TRBV7-2
clone_size: -
cdr3_length: 13
d_call: -
cdr3_aa: CASSPAGNTEAFF
cdr3_nt: TGTGCCAGCAGCCCCGCCGGGAACACTGAAGCTTTCTTT

j_call: TRBJ2-1
v_call: TRBV6-5
clone_size: -
cdr3_length: 14
d_call: TRBD1
cdr3_aa: CASKRDRDRHEQFF
cdr3_nt: TGTGCCAGCAAAAGAGACAGGGATCGTCATGAGCAGTTCTTC

j_call: TRBJ2-5
v_call: TRBV12-3/TRBV12-4
clone_size: -
cdr3_length: 13
d_call: -
cdr3_aa: CASSLDSQETQYF
cdr3_nt: TGTGCCAGCAGTCTGGACTCCCAAGAGACCCAGTACTTC

j_call: TRBJ1-2
v_call: TRBV27
clone_size: -
cdr3_length: 12
d_call: -
cdr3_aa: CASSFTGEGYTF
cdr3_nt: TGTGCCAGCAGTTTCACAGGAGAGGGCTACACCTTC

j_call: TRBJ2-5
v_call: TRBV5-1
clone_size: -
cdr3_length: 14
d_call: TRBD1
cdr3_aa: CASSRTGGGETQYF
cdr3_nt: TGCGCCAGTTCGAGGACAGGGGGCGGGGAGACCCAGTACTTC

j_call: TRBJ1-4
v_call: TRBV16
clone_size: -
cdr3_length: 15
d_call: TRBD1
cdr3_aa: CASSPQGGRGEKLFF
cdr3_nt: TGTGCCAGCAGCCCCCAGGGGGGCAGGGGTGAAAAACTGTTTTTT

j_call: TRBJ2-3
v_call: TRBV14
clone_size: -
cdr3_length: 13
d_call: -
cdr3_aa: CASSQELLDTQYF
cdr3_nt: TGTGCCAGCAGCCAAGAACTCTTGGATACGCAGTATTTT

j_call: TRBJ2-7
v_call: TRBV9
clone_size: -
cdr3_length: 18
d_call: TRBD2
cdr3_aa: CASSVDPSSGNRPYEQYF
cdr3_nt: TGTGCCAGCAGCGTAGATCCCAGTAGCGGGAATCGGCCCTACGAGCAGTACTTC

j_call: TRBJ2-7
v_call: TRBV6-5
clone_size: -
cdr3_length: 13
d_call: -
cdr3_aa: CASTRSPRDEQYF
cdr3_nt: TGTGCCAGCACCCGCAGCCCCAGGGACGAGCAGTACTTC

j_call: TRBJ2-1
v_call: TRBV18
clone_size: -
cdr3_length: 17
d_call: -
cdr3_aa: CASSVIHGGNSYNEQFF
cdr3_nt: TGTGCCAGCTCAGTTATTCATGGGGGCAACTCCTACAATGAGCAGTTCTTC

j_call: TRBJ2-5
v_call: TRBV4-1
clone_size: few
cdr3_length: 16
d_call: TRBD2
cdr3_aa: CASSQLSGSFQETQYF
cdr3_nt: TGCGCCAGCAGCCAGCTTAGCGGGAGTTTTCAAGAGACCCAGTACTTC

j_call: TRBJ1-1
v_call: TRBV11-2
clone_size: -
cdr3_length: 11
d_call: -
cdr3_aa: CASSQDRGAFF
cdr3_nt: TGTGCCAGCAGCCAGGACCGGGGAGCTTTCTTT

j_call: TRBJ2-5
v_call: TRBV7-6
clone_size: -
cdr3_length: 15
d_call: TRBD2
cdr3_aa: CASSALSGGGETQYF
cdr3_nt: TGTGCCAGCAGCGCTCTTTCGGGAGGTGGGGAGACCCAGTACTTC

j_call: TRBJ1-2
v_call: TRBV2
clone_size: -
cdr3_length: 14
d_call: TRBD1
cdr3_aa: CASRGDRGDYGYTF
cdr3_nt: TGTGCCAGCAGGGGGGACAGGGGGGACTATGGCTACACCTTC

j_call: TRBJ2-3
v_call: TRBV9
clone_size: -
cdr3_length: 14
d_call: TRBD1
cdr3_aa: CASSVGQGADTQYF
cdr3_nt: TGTGCCAGCAGCGTAGGACAGGGGGCAGATACGCAGTATTTT

j_call: TRBJ1-2
v_call: TRBV7-2
clone_size: -
cdr3_length: 15
d_call: -
cdr3_aa: CASSLGSRGGYGYTF
cdr3_nt: TGTGCCAGCAGCTTAGGTTCCAGGGGAGGGTATGGCTACACCTTC

j_call: TRBJ2-1
v_call: TRBV19
clone_size: -
cdr3_length: 16
d_call: TRBD2
cdr3_aa: CASSIRTSGSYNEQFF
cdr3_nt: TGTGCCAGTAGTATTCGGACTAGCGGCTCCTACAATGAGCAGTTCTTC

j_call: TRBJ2-7
v_call: TRBV21-1
clone_size: -
cdr3_length: 17
d_call: -
cdr3_aa: CASSKAERQGVKSEQYF
cdr3_nt: TGTGCCAGCAGCAAAGCGGAAAGACAGGGGGTGAAGAGCGAGCAGTACTTC